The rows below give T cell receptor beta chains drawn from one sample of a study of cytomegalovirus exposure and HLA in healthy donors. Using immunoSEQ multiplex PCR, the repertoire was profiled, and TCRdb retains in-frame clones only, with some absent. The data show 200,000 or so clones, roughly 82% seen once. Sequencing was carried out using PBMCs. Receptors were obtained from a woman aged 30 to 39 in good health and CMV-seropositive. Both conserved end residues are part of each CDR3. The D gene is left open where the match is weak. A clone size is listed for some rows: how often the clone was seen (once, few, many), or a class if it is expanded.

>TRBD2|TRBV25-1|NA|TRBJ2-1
CASSDPLAGEGGYNEQFF
TGTGCCAGCAGTGACCCACTAGCGGGAGAGGGAGGGTACAATGAGCAGTTCTTC
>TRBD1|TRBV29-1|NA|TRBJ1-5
CSVARGSNQPQHF
TGCAGCGTTGCCAGGGGGAGCAATCAGCCCCAGCATTTT
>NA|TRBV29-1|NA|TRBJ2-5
CSVEREWSQTQYF
TGCAGCGTTGAACGGGAGTGGAGCCAGACCCAGTACTTC
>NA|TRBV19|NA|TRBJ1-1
CASSIQQGVGTEAFF
TGTGCCAGTAGTATCCAACAGGGAGTGGGCACTGAAGCTTTCTTT
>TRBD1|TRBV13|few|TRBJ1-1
CASSLRDSEAFF
TGTGCCAGCAGCTTACGGGACAGTGAAGCTTTCTTT
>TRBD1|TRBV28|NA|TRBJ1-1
CASMGQTFPNTEAFF
TGTGCCAGCATGGGACAGACGTTTCCAAACACTGAAGCTTTCTTT
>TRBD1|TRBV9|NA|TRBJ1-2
CASSVTTGGSGYTF
TGTGCCAGCAGCGTTACGACAGGGGGCTCTGGCTACACCTTC
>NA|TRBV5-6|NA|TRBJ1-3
CASTRRVYSGNTIYF
TGTGCCAGCACCCGTCGGGTTTACTCTGGAAACACCATATATTTT
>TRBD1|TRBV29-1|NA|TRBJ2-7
CSVVTGFEQYF
TGCAGCGTTGTGACAGGGTTCGAGCAGTACTTC
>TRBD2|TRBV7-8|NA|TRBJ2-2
CASSPLAGGVGELFF
TGTGCCAGCAGCCCGTTAGCGGGAGGGGTCGGGGAGCTGTTTTTT
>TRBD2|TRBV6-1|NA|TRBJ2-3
CASSEYGGSDTQYF
TGTGCCAGCAGTGAATACGGGGGGTCAGATACGCAGTATTTT
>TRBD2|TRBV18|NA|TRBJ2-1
CASSPQTSGSPQFF
TGTGCCAGCTCACCCCAGACTAGCGGGTCCCCGCAGTTCTTC
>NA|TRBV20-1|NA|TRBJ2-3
CSARILDTQYF
TGCAGTGCTAGAATTCTAGATACGCAGTATTTT
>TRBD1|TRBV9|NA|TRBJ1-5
CASSATGTGDQPQHF
TGTGCCAGCAGCGCAACCGGGACAGGGGATCAGCCCCAGCATTTT
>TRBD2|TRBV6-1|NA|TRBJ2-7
CASRLAGELYEQYF
TGTGCCAGCAGACTAGCGGGAGAGTTATACGAGCAGTACTTC
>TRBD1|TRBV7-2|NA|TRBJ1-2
CASSLPQGNYGYTF
TGTGCCAGCAGCTTACCACAGGGGAACTATGGCTACACCTTC
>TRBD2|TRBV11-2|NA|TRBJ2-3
CASSLVSLAGRTDTQYF
TGTGCCAGCAGCTTAGTATCTCTAGCGGGCCGCACAGATACGCAGTATTTT
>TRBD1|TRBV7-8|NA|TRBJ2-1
CASSRNRDRARNEQFF
TGTGCCAGCAGCCGGAACCGGGACAGGGCTCGGAATGAGCAGTTCTTC
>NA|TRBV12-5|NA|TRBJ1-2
CASVSGSGARQGYTF
TGTGCTAGTGTTTCAGGATCCGGTGCACGACAAGGCTACACCTTC
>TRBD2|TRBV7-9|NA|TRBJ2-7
CASSRLAGGLGEQYF
TGTGCCAGCAGCAGACTAGCGGGAGGGCTGGGGGAGCAGTACTTC
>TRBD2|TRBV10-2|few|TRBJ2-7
CATHGGTSGGEQYF
TGCGCCACCCACGGCGGGACTAGCGGGGGCGAGCAGTACTTC
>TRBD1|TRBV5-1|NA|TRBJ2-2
CASSLRQGETGELFF
TGCGCCAGCAGCTTGCGCCAGGGGGAGACCGGGGAGCTGTTTTTT
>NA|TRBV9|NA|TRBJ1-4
CASSAGISTEKLFF
TGTGCCAGCAGCGCCGGGATTTCGACTGAAAAACTGTTTTTT
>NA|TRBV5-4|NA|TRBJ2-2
CASSPDARGTGELFF
TGTGCCAGCAGCCCGGATGCCAGGGGCACCGGGGAGCTGTTTTTT
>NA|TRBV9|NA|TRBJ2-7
CASSVGSGGRGEQYF
TGTGCCAGCAGCGTAGGGTCCGGAGGAAGAGGCGAGCAGTACTTC
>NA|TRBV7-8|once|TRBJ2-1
CASSLGRSSSGEQFF
TGTGCCAGCAGCTTGGGGAGGAGCAGTAGCGGTGAGCAGTTCTTC
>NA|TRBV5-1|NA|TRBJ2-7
CASSLAGSGGPAYEQYF
TGCGCCAGCAGCTTGGCGGGTAGCGGAGGACCCGCCTACGAGCAGTACTTC
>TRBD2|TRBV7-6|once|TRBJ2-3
CASSLPLAGVEDTQYF
TGTGCCAGCAGCTTACCGCTAGCGGGCGTTGAGGATACGCAGTATTTT
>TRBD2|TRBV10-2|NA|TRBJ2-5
CASRPGVAGGETQYF
TGCGCCAGCAGGCCGGGAGTAGCGGGAGGTGAGACCCAGTACTTC
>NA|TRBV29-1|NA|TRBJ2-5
CSAGQTQETQYF
TGCAGCGCGGGACAAACCCAAGAGACCCAGTACTTC
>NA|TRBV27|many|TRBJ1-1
CASSLNRAINSEAFF
TGTGCCAGCAGTTTAAACAGGGCAATCAACTCAGAAGCTTTCTTT
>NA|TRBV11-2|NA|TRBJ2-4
CASSLVGVFRNIQYF
TGTGCCAGCAGCTTAGTAGGGGTGTTCAGAAACATTCAGTACTTC
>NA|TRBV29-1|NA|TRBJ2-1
CSATGPKYGEQFF
TGCAGCGCTACAGGGCCGAAATACGGTGAGCAGTTCTTC
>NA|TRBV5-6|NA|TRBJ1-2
CASSPGTAGHGYTF
TGTGCCAGCAGCCCAGGGACCGCGGGGCATGGCTACACCTTC
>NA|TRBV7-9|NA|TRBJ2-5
CASSSQRGETQYF
TGTGCCAGCAGCTCCCAAAGGGGAGAGACCCAGTACTTC
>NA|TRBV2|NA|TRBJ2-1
CASSEAGASYNEQFF
TGTGCCAGCAGTGAGGCGGGGGCCTCCTACAATGAGCAGTTCTTC
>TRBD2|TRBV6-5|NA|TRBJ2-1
CASSYAGGTYNEQFF
TGTGCCAGCAGTTACGCGGGAGGAACCTACAATGAGCAGTTCTTC
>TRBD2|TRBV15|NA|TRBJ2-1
CATSVSGSSYNEQFF
TGTGCCACCAGCGTTAGCGGGAGCTCCTACAATGAGCAGTTCTTC
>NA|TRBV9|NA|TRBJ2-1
CASSVTGSSYNEQFF
TGTGCCAGCAGCGTGACAGGTAGCTCCTACAATGAGCAGTTCTTC
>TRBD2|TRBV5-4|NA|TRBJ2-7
CASSMTSGQYYEQYF
TGTGCCAGCAGCATGACTAGCGGACAATACTACGAGCAGTACTTC
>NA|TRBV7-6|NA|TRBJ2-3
CASSLSIGGRENRDTQYF
TGTGCCAGCAGCTTAAGTATTGGTGGCCGGGAGAACCGCGATACGCAGTATTTT
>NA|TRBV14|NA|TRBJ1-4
CASSQDRGKKLFF
TGTGCCAGCAGCCAAGATCGGGGGAAAAAACTGTTTTTT
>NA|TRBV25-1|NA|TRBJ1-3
CASSEVRAAGNTIYF
TGTGCCAGCAGTGAAGTCAGGGCAGCGGGAAACACCATATATTTT
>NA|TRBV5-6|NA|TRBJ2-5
CASSLASETQYF
TGTGCCAGCAGCTTGGCCTCGGAGACCCAGTACTTC
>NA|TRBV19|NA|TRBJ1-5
CASSLRSGLVSNQPQHF
TGTGCCAGTAGTCTCCGTTCAGGGCTAGTCAGCAATCAGCCCCAGCATTTT
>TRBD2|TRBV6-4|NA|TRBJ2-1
CASSDQREGTGEQFF
TGTGCCAGCAGTGACCAGCGGGAGGGCACCGGTGAGCAGTTCTTC
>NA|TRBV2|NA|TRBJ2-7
CASTSATSSYEQYF
TGTGCCAGCACAAGTGCCACTTCTTCCTACGAGCAGTACTTC
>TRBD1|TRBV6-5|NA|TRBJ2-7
CASSYSKDRGHEQYF
TGTGCCAGCAGTTACTCGAAAGACAGGGGCCACGAGCAGTACTTC
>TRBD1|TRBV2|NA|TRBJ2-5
CASSRDSEETQYF
TGTGCCAGCAGCCGGGACAGTGAAGAGACCCAGTACTTC
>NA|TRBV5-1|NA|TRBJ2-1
CASSFTGSGDNEQFF
TGCGCCAGCAGCTTTACAGGGTCCGGGGACAATGAGCAGTTCTTC
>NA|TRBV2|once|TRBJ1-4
CASKAQAGFNEKLFF
TGTGCCAGCAAGGCTCAGGCCGGATTTAATGAAAAACTGTTTTTT
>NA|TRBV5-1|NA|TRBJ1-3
CASSGASGNTIYF
TGCGCCAGCAGCGGGGCATCTGGAAACACCATATATTTT
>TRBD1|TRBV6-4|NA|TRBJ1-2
CASSDGQGGSYGYTF
TGTGCCAGCAGTGACGGACAGGGGGGTTCCTATGGCTACACCTTC
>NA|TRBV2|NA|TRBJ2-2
CASKVGLSGTGELFF
TGTGCCAGCAAAGTCGGTTTATCGGGCACCGGGGAGCTGTTTTTT
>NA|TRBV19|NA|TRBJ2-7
CASSNGASEQYF
TGTGCCAGTAGTAACGGAGCAAGTGAGCAGTACTTC
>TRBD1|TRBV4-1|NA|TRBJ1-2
CASSQTGDRGYTF
TGCGCCAGCAGCCAAACCGGGGACAGGGGCTACACCTTC
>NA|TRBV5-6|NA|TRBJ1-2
CASSLGRRSYGYTF
TGTGCCAGCAGCTTGGGACGGCGGTCCTATGGCTACACCTTC
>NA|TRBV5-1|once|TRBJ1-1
CASSLPRGNTEAFF
TGCGCCAGCAGCTTACCCAGGGGGAACACTGAAGCTTTCTTT
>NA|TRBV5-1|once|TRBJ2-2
CASGASSVTGELFF
TGCGCCAGCGGCGCGTCTAGCGTCACCGGGGAGCTGTTTTTT